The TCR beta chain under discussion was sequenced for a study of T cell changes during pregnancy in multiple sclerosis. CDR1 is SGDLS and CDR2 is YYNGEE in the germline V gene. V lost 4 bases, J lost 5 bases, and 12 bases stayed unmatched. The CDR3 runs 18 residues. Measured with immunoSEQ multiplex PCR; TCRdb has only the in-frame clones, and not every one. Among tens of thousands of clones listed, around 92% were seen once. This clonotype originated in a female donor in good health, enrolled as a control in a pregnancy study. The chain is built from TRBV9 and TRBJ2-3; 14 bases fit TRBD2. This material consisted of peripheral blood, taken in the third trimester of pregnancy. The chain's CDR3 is CASSSGLAGGLALDTQYF. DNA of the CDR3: TGTGCCAGCAGCTCCGGACTAGCGGGGGGTTTAGCTTTAGATACGCAGTATTTT.